The 3 T cell receptor beta chains listed next were all sequenced from one sample in a study of T cell changes during pregnancy in multiple sclerosis. Using immunoSEQ multiplex PCR, the repertoire was profiled, and TCRdb retains in-frame clones only, with some absent. This table has tens of thousands of clones, around 90% appearing once. Sequenced here: CD4+ T cells from peripheral blood mononuclear cells, sampled in the third trimester of pregnancy. The receptors come from a female donor in good health, enrolled as a control in a pregnancy study.

This chain joins TRBV19 and TRBJ2-2, with 7 bases identical to TRBD1. Looked up from germline, CDR1 is LNHDA and CDR2 is SQIVND (reference sequence). CDR3 length: 16 amino acids. V was clipped by 1 base and J by 2 bases; unmatched bases: 4. Written as DNA, the CDR3 is TGTGCCAGTAGTATAGCAGGGGGTTCAAACACCGGGGAGCTGTTTTTT. This encodes CASSIAGGSNTGELFF.

The genes are TRBV10-3 and TRBJ2-3; TRBD2 matches 9 bases. Germline lookup yields CDR1 ENHRY and CDR2 SYGVKD. Unmatched junction bases numbered 10, after V lost 6 bases and J lost 6 bases. The CDR3 length is 15 residues. CDR3 protein: CAISGRRGGPDTQYF. Here the CDR3 DNA reads TGTGCCATCAGCGGGCGGCGGGGGGGCCCGGATACGCAGTATTTT.

The chain joins TRBV5-1 to TRBJ1-1; no clear D. The V and J ends lost 5 bases and 0 bases respectively, with 11 bases between them. The CDR3 consists of 14 residues. CDR1 and CDR2 from the germline V gene are SGHRS and YFSETQ. The CDR3, as DNA: TGCGCCAGCAGGTCGGCTACTATGAACACTGAAGCTTTCTTT. Amino acids: CASRSATMNTEAFF.